These 19 T cell receptor beta chains came from one sample sequenced in a study of T cell repertoires in cytomegalovirus infection. MiXCR was run by TCRdb on the reads, yielding one entry per CDR3 protein. In the table there are 100,000 to 150,000 distinct CDR3 sequences, 7% to 10% of which are singletons. The sequenced sample was PBMCs. The receptors come from a human donor in good health (CMV status not recorded). Some clones in this sample may be carry-over from other donors' samples.

This clonotype was seen ten or more times. The chain employs TRBV15 and TRBJ1-4, with D unclear. CDR3 size: 12 residues. V gave up 5 bases and J gave up 6 bases, with 7 bases separating them. In germline, CDR1 is LNHNV, CDR2 YYDKDF (reference sequence). The CDR3 region has the DNA TGTGCCACCAGCCTTGGATATGAAAAACTGTTTTTT. Amino acids: CATSLGYEKLFF.

This clonotype was seen a single time. The J gene is TRBJ2-7, the V gene TRBV6-5; weak D call: TRBD1 (7 bases). Trimming removed 0 bases at V and 2 bases at J, with 14 bases between. Germline loops: CDR1 MNHEY, CDR2 SVGAGI. This CDR3 spans 16 amino acids. CDR3 sequence reads: CASSYSGGGTAYEQYF. CDR3 DNA: TGTGCCAGCAGTTACTCGGGAGGAGGGACAGCCTACGAGCAGTACTTC.

There are a few counts of this clonotype. The rearrangement uses TRBV7-2 and TRBJ1-4; D not resolved. CDR3 length equals 13 residues. Germline V gene lookup returns CDR1 SGHTA and CDR2 FQGNSA. V lost 0 bases, J lost 8 bases, and 7 bases lay in between. The CDR3 DNA reads as TGTGCCAGCAGCTTAGCGGGCCCCGAAAAACTGTTTTTT. Its protein is CASSLAGPEKLFF.

This clonotype showed up many times. This chain joins TRBV20-1 and TRBJ2-1; D might be TRBD2 (5 bases). The V end lost 3 bases, the J end lost 4 bases, and 13 bases lay between the germline ends. Germline-derived CDR1 and CDR2 are DFQATT and SNEGSKA (reference sequence). The CDR3 is 14 amino acids. The CDR3 protein is CSASETTLYNEQFF. CDR3 coding DNA: TGCAGTGCTAGTGAGACTACCCTGTACAATGAGCAGTTCTTC.

This clonotype showed up many times. The genes are TRBV6-5 and TRBJ1-1; TRBD1 might be the D (5 bases). Germline V gives CDR1 MNHEY, CDR2 SVGAGI. The CDR3 runs to 16 residues. V lost 4 bases to trimming and J lost 1 base, with 16 bases between them. As DNA, the CDR3 is TGTGCCAGCAGTTCCCCCGTTGGGGCTCCGAACACTGAAGCTTTCTTT. It encodes CASSSPVGAPNTEAFF.

The J gene is TRBJ1-1, the V gene TRBV20-1; no clear D gene. CDR1 and CDR2 (germline): DFQATT, SNEGSKA (reference sequence). This CDR3 has 13 amino acids. Trimming shortened V by 7 bases and J by 3 bases, and 15 bases separated the two germline ends. The CDR3 sequence: CSGTTTSDTEAFF. CDR3 DNA: TGCAGTGGAACGACAACTAGCGACACTGAAGCTTTCTTT.

For the CDR3, the DNA is TGCAGTGCCCCGGCCTACGGGACAGGGGAAGAGACCCAGTACTTC. Translated: CSAPAYGTGEETQYF. The V call is TRBV20-1, the J call TRBJ2-5, with TRBD1 matching over 10 bases. This CDR3 spans 15 amino acids. Germline V gene sequence: CDR1 DFQATT, CDR2 SNEGSKA (reference sequence). V trimming: 6 bases; J trimming: 3 bases; junction bases outside the gene matches: 10.

This clonotype was detected only once. J is TRBJ1-5 and V is TRBV3-1; a weak D match, TRBD1 (5 bases). This CDR3 spans 14 amino acids. V lost 5 bases and J lost 2, with 10 bases in between. Germline CDR1 is LGHDT and CDR2 is YNNKEL (reference sequence). The CDR3 region is CASSERDGNQPQHF. The CDR3 DNA follows: TGTGCCAGCAGCGAACGGGACGGCAATCAGCCCCAGCATTTT.

This clonotype was observed many times. The chain couples TRBV28 to TRBJ1-4; D possibly corresponds to TRBD1 (6 bases). V shed 2 bases and J shed 6 bases, with 13 bases lying between them. Germline V CDR1 and CDR2: MDHEN, SYDVKM. CDR3 length equals 15 residues. The CDR3 sequence: CASSLQGRVDEKLFF. The CDR3 bases are TGTGCCAGCAGTTTACAGGGGAGGGTAGATGAAAAACTGTTTTTT.

Many counts were recorded for this clonotype. This chain connects TRBV6-2 or TRBV6-3 to TRBJ2-2, with D possibly being TRBD1 (5 bases). This CDR3 contains 13 residues. Trimming took 8 bases from V and 5 from J, leaving 12 bases between them. Germline assignment: CDR1 MNHEY and CDR2 SVGEGT. The chain's CDR3 is CASEGVRTGELFF. CDR3 sequence (DNA): TGTGCCAGCGAAGGGGTTCGAACCGGGGAGCTGTTTTTT.

This clonotype was counted at least ten times. CDR3 sequence: CASSLTGATNEKLFF. The CDR3 coding sequence is TGTGCCAGCAGCCTAACAGGAGCAACTAATGAAAAACTGTTTTTT. V and J are TRBV9 and TRBJ1-4, with D perhaps TRBD1 (5 bases). Germline V gene sequence: CDR1 SGDLS, CDR2 YYNGEE. V was cut by 4 bases and J by 0 bases, with 10 bases left in between. This CDR3 is 15 amino acids long.

There are many counts of this clonotype. The gene calls are TRBV10-3 and TRBJ2-3, with 7 nucleotides matching TRBD2. Germline values: CDR1 ENHRY, CDR2 SYGVKD. This CDR3 is 16 amino acids long. The V gene end was trimmed by 4 bases and the J gene end by 5 bases; junction bases not matched to a gene: 12. The DNA of the CDR3 is TGTGCCATCAGTGCCATCAGGGCCCGGGAGGTAGATACGCAGTATTTT. Translated: CAISAIRAREVDTQYF.

This clonotype has only a few counts. The chain carries TRBV29-1 and TRBJ2-1; 10 nucleotides line up with TRBD2. CDR3 length equals 17 residues. The V and J ends lost 7 bases and 14 bases, in that order; junction bases with no gene match: 26. In germline, CDR1 is SQVTM, CDR2 ANQGSEA. CDR3 nucleotides: TGCAGCGGAAGTACAGGCCTGGGGAGCGGGGGGGCTCCGGGAGAGTTCTTC. As protein: CSGSTGLGSGGAPGEFF.

This clonotype was counted ten times or more. The chain couples TRBV6-5 to TRBJ2-7; 9 nucleotides agree with TRBD1. This CDR3 spans 16 amino acids. The ends lost 0 bases at V and 5 bases at J; junction bases unmatched: 8. The germline gives CDR1 MNHEY, CDR2 SVGAGI. CDR3 residues: CASSYSSRDRDHEQYF. In DNA, the CDR3 is TGTGCCAGCAGTTACTCCTCACGGGACAGGGATCACGAGCAGTACTTC.

CDR3 nucleotide sequence: TGCAGTGCTAATGGCGGGGGGACTAGCACAGATACGCAGTATTTT. Residues: CSANGGGTSTDTQYF. V usage is TRBV20-1 and J usage is TRBJ2-3; 8 bases agree with TRBD2. The CDR3 has 15 residues. V lost 4 bases, J lost 0 bases, and 6 bases stayed unmatched. Germline V CDR1 and CDR2: DFQATT, SNEGSKA (reference sequence).

Only a few counts were recorded for this clonotype. The chain links TRBV20-1 to TRBJ2-1; 11 bases agree with TRBD2. With 5 bases clipped from V and 0 bases from J, the junction kept 3 bases outside the gene matches. This CDR3 spans 15 amino acids. Germline V gene sequence: CDR1 DFQATT, CDR2 SNEGSKA (reference sequence). CDR3 residues: CSAASGGSSYNEQFF. Here the CDR3 DNA reads TGCAGTGCTGCTAGCGGGGGGAGCTCCTACAATGAGCAGTTCTTC.

This clonotype was detected ten times or more. The J gene is TRBJ1-2, the V gene TRBV14; D call uncertain. The CDR3 extends over 13 amino acids. Germline V CDR1 and CDR2: SGHDN, FVKESK. Trimming shortened V by 1 base and J by 5 bases, and 8 bases separated the two germline ends. The CDR3 region is CASSQVWNYGYTF. CDR3 bases: TGTGCCAGCAGCCAAGTTTGGAATTATGGCTACACCTTC.

Many counts were recorded for this clonotype. The V call is TRBV20-1, the J call TRBJ2-7; 14 positions agree with TRBD2. This CDR3 has 14 residues. CDR1 DFQATT and CDR2 SNEGSKA come from the germline V gene (reference sequence). V gave up 5 bases and J gave up 4 bases; unmatched junction bases: 4. This chain's CDR3 is CSAVTSGGAYEQYF. CDR3 bases: TGCAGTGCTGTGACTAGCGGGGGGGCGTACGAGCAGTACTTC.

This clonotype was counted only a few times. The J gene is TRBJ1-2, the V gene TRBV5-1, with unresolved D. The CDR3 covers 14 residues. The germline V gene has CDR1 SGHRS and CDR2 YFSETQ. V was trimmed by 0 bases and J by 2 bases, leaving 8 bases between them. This CDR3 is CASSLGARNYGYTF. DNA for the CDR3: TGCGCCAGCAGCTTGGGGGCGAGGAACTATGGCTACACCTTC. Supplemented by reference TRBV5-1 and TRBJ1-2, the full variable domain reads KAGVTQTPRYLIKTRGQQVTLSCSPISGHRSVSWYQQTPGQGLQFLFEYFSETQRNKGNFPGRFSGRQFSNSRSEMNVSTLELGDSALYLCASSLGARNYGYTFGSGTRLTVV.